The rows below give T cell receptor beta chains drawn from one sample of a study of technical replicates of blood from four donors. This table comes from immunoSEQ multiplex PCR, and its TCRdb copy is limited to in-frame clones, with some not included. The sample consists of around 95,000 clones, roughly 94% of them appearing once. What was sequenced was T cells isolated from PBMCs. Receptors were obtained from a human donor in good health. CDR3s include the opening cysteine and the closing phenylalanine or tryptophan. The order of the fields is clone size, D gene, V gene, J gene, CDR3 protein, CDR3 DNA. D genes are given only for firm matches. A clone size is listed for some rows: how often the clone was seen (once, few, many), or a class if it is expanded.

NA	NA	TRBV5-1	TRBJ2-7	CASSWSRGGRSYEQYF	TGCGCCAGCAGCTGGAGCCGGGGAGGTCGGTCCTACGAGCAGTACTTC
NA	TRBD1	TRBV29-1	TRBJ1-2	CSGGPGQGQDGYTF	TGCAGCGGCGGGCCGGGACAGGGCCAGGATGGCTACACCTTC
NA	NA	TRBV15	TRBJ1-2	CATSRDTNNYGYTF	TGTGCCACCAGCAGGGACACGAATAACTATGGCTACACCTTC
NA	NA	TRBV15	TRBJ2-3	CATSPRREAGPDTQYF	TGTGCCACCAGCCCGCGTCGAGAAGCGGGTCCAGATACGCAGTATTTT
NA	TRBD2	TRBV4-1	TRBJ2-7	CASSRGTGGTYEQYF	TGCGCCAGCAGCCGAGGAACCGGGGGGACCTACGAGCAGTACTTC
NA	TRBD1	TRBV9	TRBJ2-5	CASAPNRGRQETQYF	TGTGCCAGCGCTCCGAACAGGGGGCGGCAAGAGACCCAGTACTTC
NA	NA	TRBV6-1	TRBJ2-1	CATLRGGAYNEQFF	TGTGCCACCTTGAGGGGGGGGGCCTACAATGAGCAGTTCTTC
once	NA	TRBV13	TRBJ1-4	CASSLGATNEKLFF	TGTGCCAGCAGCTTAGGGGCTACTAATGAAAAACTGTTTTTT
NA	NA	TRBV2	TRBJ2-5	CASRLIQGTQYF	TGTGCCAGCAGATTGATACAGGGAACCCAGTACTTC
NA	NA	TRBV6-5	TRBJ1-5	CASSYSGASNQPQHF	TGTGCCAGCAGTTACTCGGGAGCTAGCAATCAGCCCCAGCATTTT
once	NA	TRBV7-9	TRBJ1-2	CASSQDIRGYTF	TGTGCCAGCAGCCAAGACATCAGAGGCTACACCTTC
NA	NA	TRBV29-1	TRBJ1-1	CSAPTTGQNTEAFF	TGCAGCGCTCCGACGACAGGACAGAACACTGAAGCTTTCTTT
NA	NA	TRBV7-3	TRBJ1-6	CASSLGGSYNSPLHF	TGTGCCAGCAGCTTAGGGGGGTCTTATAATTCACCCCTCCACTTT
NA	TRBD2	TRBV5-6	TRBJ2-7	CASSLPSGSSYEQYF	TGTGCCAGCAGCTTGCCGAGCGGGAGCTCCTACGAGCAGTACTTC
once	NA	TRBV4-1	TRBJ2-7	CASSQEYDRSSYEQYF	TGCGCCAGCAGCCAAGAATATGACAGGTCCTCCTACGAGCAGTACTTC
once	NA	TRBV4-1	TRBJ1-5	CASRPSSLSNQPQHF	TGCGCCAGCAGGCCCTCGAGTTTGAGCAATCAGCCCCAGCATTTT
NA	TRBD1	TRBV6-5	TRBJ2-1	CASRPGQANNEQFF	TGTGCCAGCAGACCGGGACAGGCCAACAATGAGCAGTTCTTC
NA	TRBD2	TRBV4-2	TRBJ2-1	CASSQDVAGAYNEQFF	TGTGCCAGCAGCCAAGATGTAGCGGGGGCCTACAATGAGCAGTTCTTC
NA	NA	TRBV2	TRBJ1-5	CASSETARNQPQHF	TGTGCCAGCAGTGAGACAGCGCGCAATCAGCCCCAGCATTTT
NA	NA	TRBV25-1	TRBJ2-3	CASSDESTDTQYF	TGTGCCAGCAGTGACGAGTCCACAGATACGCAGTATTTT
NA	NA	TRBV2	TRBJ1-5	CASSEARGRDQPQHF	TGTGCCAGCAGTGAAGCCCGCGGGCGGGATCAGCCCCAGCATTTT
NA	NA	TRBV5-1	TRBJ1-3	CASSSRSSGNTIYF	TGCGCCAGCAGCTCGCGGTCCTCTGGAAACACCATATATTTT
NA	NA	TRBV20-1	TRBJ2-7	CSATLDTEQYF	TGCAGTGCTACCCTCGACACCGAGCAGTACTTC
NA	NA	TRBV6-5	TRBJ2-2	CASSYWTDRELFF	TGTGCCAGCAGTTACTGGACAGACCGGGAGCTGTTTTTT
NA	NA	TRBV5-1	TRBJ1-2	CASRDGTFGYTF	TGCGCCAGCAGAGACGGGACATTTGGCTACACCTTC
NA	TRBD1	TRBV30	TRBJ1-2	CACNQGGYGYTF	TGTGCCTGTAATCAGGGGGGATATGGCTACACCTTC
once	TRBD1	TRBV19	TRBJ2-1	CASTPRQGTYNEQFF	TGTGCCAGTACCCCCCGACAGGGGACATACAATGAGCAGTTCTTC
NA	NA	TRBV25-1	TRBJ1-1	CASSLHTEAFF	TGTGCCAGCAGTCTTCACACTGAAGCTTTCTTT
NA	NA	TRBV10-3	TRBJ1-2	CAITPAGNDYGYTF	TGTGCCATCACCCCGGCAGGGAACGACTATGGCTACACCTTC